The clone carrying this T cell receptor (beta chain) was seen only a few times. In the study's own analysis: Amplified reference gene primers provided the basis for estimating nucleated cell counts. The protocol was immunoSEQ multiplex PCR, while the TCRdb copy is restricted to in-frame clones and leaves out a portion. V and J calls and clone size are given by that table; D and trimming were obtained from the DNA. The data hold over 200,000 clones, with around four fifths observed a single time. This CDR3 is 16 amino acids long. Germline CDR1 SGDLS, CDR2 YYNGEE. Trimming removed 5 bases at V and 4 bases at J, with 21 bases between. The record originates from a study of blood T cell repertoires in COVID-19. Study-level background: Material from acute and convalescent COVID-19 was sourced from the United States, Italy and Spain.

Input material: peripheral blood. The sequence was collected from a man of 80 years or more with acute or convalescent COVID-19. This chain connects TRBV9 to TRBJ2-5; a possible D gene is TRBD1 (5 bases). The CDR3 here is CASSYTPRGGRETQYF. The DNA of the CDR3 is TGTGCCAGCAGTTATACACCAAGGGGCGGACGAGAGACCCAGTACTTC.